This T cell receptor (beta chain) was profiled in a study of blood T cell repertoires in COVID-19. Study summary: Italy, Spain and the United States were the sources of the convalescent and acute COVID-19 samples. T cells, B-cell-depleted T cells, or PBMCs supplied cDNA or gDNA.

In the authors' methods: The assay estimated nucleated cells by amplifying reference gene primers. This table comes from immunoSEQ multiplex PCR, and its TCRdb copy is limited to in-frame clones, with some not included. V, J and clone size were drawn from that table, and D and trimming were deduced from the DNA. This repertoire shows approximately 69,000 clones, less than 85% found once; its top ten account for over 15%. CDR3 length: 17 residues. Germline V gene lookup returns CDR1 SGHVS and CDR2 FNYEAQ. V lost 5 bases to trimming and J lost 8 bases; unmatched junction nucleotides: 16. Sample: peripheral blood. This chain joins TRBV7-6 and TRBJ2-3, with 10 bases fitting TRBD2. The receptor was derived from a woman aged 80 or over with acute or convalescent COVID-19. The CDR3 DNA reads as TGTGCCAGCAGCCGGGACGTTCGGAGCGGGGGGGCTGGTACGCAGTATTTT. Translation gives CASSRDVRSGGAGTQYF.